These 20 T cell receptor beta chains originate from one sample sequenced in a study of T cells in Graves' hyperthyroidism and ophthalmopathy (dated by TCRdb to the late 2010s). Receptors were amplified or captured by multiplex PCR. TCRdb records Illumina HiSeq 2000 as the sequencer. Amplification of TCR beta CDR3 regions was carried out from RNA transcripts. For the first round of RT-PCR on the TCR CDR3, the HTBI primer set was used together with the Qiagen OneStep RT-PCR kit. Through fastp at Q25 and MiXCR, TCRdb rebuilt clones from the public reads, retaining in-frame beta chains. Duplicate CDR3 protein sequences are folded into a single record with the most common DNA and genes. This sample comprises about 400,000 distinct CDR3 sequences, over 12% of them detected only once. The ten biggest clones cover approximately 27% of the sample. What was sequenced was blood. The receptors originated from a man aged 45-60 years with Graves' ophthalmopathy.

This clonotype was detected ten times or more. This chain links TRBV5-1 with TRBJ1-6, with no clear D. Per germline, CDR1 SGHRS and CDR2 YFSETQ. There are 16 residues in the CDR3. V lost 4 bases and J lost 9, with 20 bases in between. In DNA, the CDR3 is TGCGCCAGCAGCCCAGGAGGTGCCGTCGGAGGTTCACCCCTCCACTTT. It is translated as CASSPGGAVGGSPLHF.

In DNA, the CDR3 is TGTGCCAGCAGCCGTTACATAGGACAGGGGGCGAATGAGCAGTTCTTC. Its protein product is CASSRYIGQGANEQFF. The chain has TRBV27 and TRBJ2-1; 11 nucleotides agree with TRBD1. CDR3 size: 16 residues. Germline assignment: CDR1 MNHEY and CDR2 SMNVEV (reference sequence). With 6 bases clipped from V and 7 bases from J, the junction kept 11 bases outside the gene matches.

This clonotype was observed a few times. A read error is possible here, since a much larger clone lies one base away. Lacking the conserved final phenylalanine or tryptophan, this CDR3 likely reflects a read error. Here the CDR3 DNA reads TGTGCCAGCAGTAGGGCCAGCAGGGAGGGCCAGAACGAGCAGTACCTC. Its translation is CASSRASREGQNEQYL. The rearrangement links TRBV6-1 to TRBJ2-7, with 7 bases matching TRBD2. The germline gives CDR1 MNHNS, CDR2 SASEGT. Trimming took 5 bases from V and 5 from J; bases not matched to a gene: 15. The CDR3 is 16 residues long.

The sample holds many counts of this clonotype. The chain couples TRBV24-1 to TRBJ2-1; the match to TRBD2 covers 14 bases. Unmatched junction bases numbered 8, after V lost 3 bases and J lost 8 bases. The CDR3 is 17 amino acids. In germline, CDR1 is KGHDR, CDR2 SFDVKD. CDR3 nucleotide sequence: TGTGCCACCAGTGATCCCGGGACTAGCGGGAGTGACGATGAGCAGTTCTTC. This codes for CATSDPGTSGSDDEQFF.

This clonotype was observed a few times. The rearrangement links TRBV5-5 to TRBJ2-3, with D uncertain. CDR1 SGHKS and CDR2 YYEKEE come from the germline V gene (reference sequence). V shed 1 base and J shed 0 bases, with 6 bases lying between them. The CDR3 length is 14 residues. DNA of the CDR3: TGTGCCAGCAGCTTGATACAGAGCACAGATACGCAGTATTTT. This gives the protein CASSLIQSTDTQYF.

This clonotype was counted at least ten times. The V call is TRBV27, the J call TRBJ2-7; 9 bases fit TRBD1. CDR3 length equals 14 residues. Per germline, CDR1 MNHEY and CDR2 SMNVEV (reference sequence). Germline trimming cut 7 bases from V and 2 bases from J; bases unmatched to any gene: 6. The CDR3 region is CASNGQGSAYEQYF. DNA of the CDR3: TGTGCCAGCAACGGACAGGGGTCGGCCTACGAGCAGTACTTC.

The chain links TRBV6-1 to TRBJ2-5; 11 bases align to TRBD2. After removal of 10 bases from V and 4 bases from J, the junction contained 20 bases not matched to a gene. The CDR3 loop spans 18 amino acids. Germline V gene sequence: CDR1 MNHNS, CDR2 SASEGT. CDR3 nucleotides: TGTGCCACAGGGGGCTATGGGAGAGTAGCGGGAGGGTTAGAGACCCAGTACTTC. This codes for CATGGYGRVAGGLETQYF.

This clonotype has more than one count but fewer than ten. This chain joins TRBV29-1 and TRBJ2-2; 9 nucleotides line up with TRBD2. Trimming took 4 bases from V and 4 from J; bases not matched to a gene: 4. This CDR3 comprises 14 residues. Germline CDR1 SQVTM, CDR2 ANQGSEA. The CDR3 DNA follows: TGCAGCGTTGTTTGGCGGGAGGGCACCGGGGAGCTGTTTTTT. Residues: CSVVWREGTGELFF.

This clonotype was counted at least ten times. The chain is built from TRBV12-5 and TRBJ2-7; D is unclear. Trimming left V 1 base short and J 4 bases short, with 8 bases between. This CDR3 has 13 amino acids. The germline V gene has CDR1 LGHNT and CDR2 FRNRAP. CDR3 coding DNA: TGTGCTAGTGGTTTGGGTGTGAAATACGAGCAGTACTTC. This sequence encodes CASGLGVKYEQYF.

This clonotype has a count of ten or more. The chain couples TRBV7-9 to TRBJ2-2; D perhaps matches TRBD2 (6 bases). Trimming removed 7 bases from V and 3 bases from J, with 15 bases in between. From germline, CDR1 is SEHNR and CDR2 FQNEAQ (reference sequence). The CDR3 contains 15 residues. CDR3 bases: TGTGCCAGCACCCTGGGTAGCGGAGACACCGGGGAGCTGTTTTTT. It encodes CASTLGSGDTGELFF.

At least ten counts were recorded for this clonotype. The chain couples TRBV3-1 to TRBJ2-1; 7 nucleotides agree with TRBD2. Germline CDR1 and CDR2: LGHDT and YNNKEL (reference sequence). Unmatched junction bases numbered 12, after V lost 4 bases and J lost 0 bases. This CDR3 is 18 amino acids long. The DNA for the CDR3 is TGTGCCAGCAGCCCTCTAGCGGAGCGCGTTAGCTCCTACAATGAGCAGTTCTTC. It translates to CASSPLAERVSSYNEQFF.

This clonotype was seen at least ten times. For the CDR3, the DNA is TGCAGCGTGGGCGGGGGTGAGTGGAGTGAGCAGTACTTC. It specifies CSVGGGEWSEQYF. The chain uses TRBV29-1 and TRBJ2-7; 7 bases agree with TRBD2. The ends lost 6 bases at V and 7 bases at J; junction bases unmatched: 12. Germline V gene lookup returns CDR1 SQVTM and CDR2 ANQGSEA. The CDR3 has 13 residues.

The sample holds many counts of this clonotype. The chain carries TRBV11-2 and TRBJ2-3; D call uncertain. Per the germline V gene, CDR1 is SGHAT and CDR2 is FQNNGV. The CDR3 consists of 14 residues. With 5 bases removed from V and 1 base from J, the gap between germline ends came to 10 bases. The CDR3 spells CASSLGLGTDTQYF. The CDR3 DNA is TGTGCCAGCAGCCTAGGCCTAGGCACAGATACGCAGTATTTT.

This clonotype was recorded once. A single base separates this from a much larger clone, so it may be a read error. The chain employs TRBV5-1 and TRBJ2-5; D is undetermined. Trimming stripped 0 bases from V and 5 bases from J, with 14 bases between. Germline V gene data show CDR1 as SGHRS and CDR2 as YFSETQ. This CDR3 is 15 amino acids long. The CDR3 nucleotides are TGCGCCAGCAGCTTGGTTCCGGGCACTCGGGAGACCCAGTACTTC. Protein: CASSLVPGTRETQYF.

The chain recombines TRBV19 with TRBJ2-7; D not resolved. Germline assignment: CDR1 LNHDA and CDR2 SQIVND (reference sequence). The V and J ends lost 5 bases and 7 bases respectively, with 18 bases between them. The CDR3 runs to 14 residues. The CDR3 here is CASSQDRGPREQYF. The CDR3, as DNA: TGTGCCAGTAGTCAGGACCGTGGTCCGCGAGAGCAGTACTTC.

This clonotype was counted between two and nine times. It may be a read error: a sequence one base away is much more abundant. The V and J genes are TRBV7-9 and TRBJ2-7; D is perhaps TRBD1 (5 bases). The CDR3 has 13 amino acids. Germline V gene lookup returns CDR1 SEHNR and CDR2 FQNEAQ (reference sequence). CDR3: CTSSRQGMDEQYF. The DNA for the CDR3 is TGTACCAGCAGCCGCCAGGGTATGGACGAGCAGTACTTC.

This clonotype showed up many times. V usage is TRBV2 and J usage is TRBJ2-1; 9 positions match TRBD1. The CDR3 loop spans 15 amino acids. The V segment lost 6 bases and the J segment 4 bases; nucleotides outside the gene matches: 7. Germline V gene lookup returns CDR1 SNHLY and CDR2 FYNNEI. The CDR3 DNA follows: TGTGCCAGCAGGCCGGACAGGGGCCCATACAATGAGCAGTTCTTC. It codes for CASRPDRGPYNEQFF.

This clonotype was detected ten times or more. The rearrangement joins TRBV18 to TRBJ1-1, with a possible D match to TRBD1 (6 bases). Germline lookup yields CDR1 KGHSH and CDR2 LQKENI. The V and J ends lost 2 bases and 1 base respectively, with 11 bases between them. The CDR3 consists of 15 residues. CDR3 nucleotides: TGTGCCAGCTCACCAGGGACGGGACAGAACACTGAAGCTTTCTTT. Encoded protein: CASSPGTGQNTEAFF.

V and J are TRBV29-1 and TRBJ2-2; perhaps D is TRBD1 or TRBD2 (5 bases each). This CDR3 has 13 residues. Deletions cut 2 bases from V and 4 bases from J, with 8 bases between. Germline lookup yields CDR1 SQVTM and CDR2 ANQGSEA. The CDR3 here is CSVEPGPTGELFF. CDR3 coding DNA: TGCAGCGTTGAACCGGGGCCCACCGGGGAGCTGTTTTTT.

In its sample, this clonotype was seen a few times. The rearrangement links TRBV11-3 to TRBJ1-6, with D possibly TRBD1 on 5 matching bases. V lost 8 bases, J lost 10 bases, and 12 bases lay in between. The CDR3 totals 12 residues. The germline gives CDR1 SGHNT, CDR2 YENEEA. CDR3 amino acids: CASGGMESPLHF. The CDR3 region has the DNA TGTGCCAGCGGGGGGATGGAGTCACCCCTCCACTTT.